This T cell receptor beta chain comes out of a study of vaccination effects on CD4 cells after COVID-19. Study-level points and caveats: Healthy vaccine recipients' vaccine-induced clones were almost all SARS-CoV-2 mono-reactive.

Relative to its sample, this clone is medium-sized. The antigen is unknown. Profiled with immunoSEQ multiplex PCR; TCRdb holds only in-frame clones, not every one. Of tens of thousands of clones listed, around 71% are singletons. Ahead of sequencing, the ViraFEST assay grew antigen-specific CD4+ T cells using viral peptide pools. Culture proceeded for approximately nine days, and CD4+ T cells were then isolated. Nucleocapsid antibodies were negative in the vaccine recipients, who had never had SARS-CoV-2 infection. On day 3 and again on day 7, half the medium was replaced with IL-2 medium. The clonotype was recovered from a human donor who received a COVID-19 vaccine. Sequences were derived from CD4+ T cells from PBMCs cultured with HCoV-OC43 spike peptides, sampled before COVID-19 vaccination. Indicated subset: HCoV-OC43 spike overlapping peptide pool stimulation.

The CDR3 DNA is TGTGCCAGCTCAACGGACGGGGCCGGTGGCTACACCTTC. Translating it yields CASSTDGAGGYTF. This chain connects TRBV18 to TRBJ1-2; tentatively, D is TRBD1 (5 bases). CDR3 length equals 13 residues. V was trimmed by 5 bases and J by 7 bases, leaving 14 bases between them. Germline lookup yields CDR1 KGHSH and CDR2 LQKENI.